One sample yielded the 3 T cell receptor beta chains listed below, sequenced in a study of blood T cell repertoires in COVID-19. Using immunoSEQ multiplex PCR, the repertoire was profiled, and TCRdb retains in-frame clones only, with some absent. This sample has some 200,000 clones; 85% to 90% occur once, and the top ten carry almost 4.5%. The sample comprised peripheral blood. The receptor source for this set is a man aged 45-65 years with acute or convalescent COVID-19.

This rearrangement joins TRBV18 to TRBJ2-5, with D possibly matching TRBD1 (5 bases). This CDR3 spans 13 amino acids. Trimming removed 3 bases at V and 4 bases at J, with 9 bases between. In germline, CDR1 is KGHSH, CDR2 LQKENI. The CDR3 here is CASSPRQGETQYF. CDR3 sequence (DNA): TGTGCCAGCTCACCCCGCCAGGGAGAGACCCAGTACTTC. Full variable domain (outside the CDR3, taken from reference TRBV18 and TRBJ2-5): NAGVMQNPRHLVRRRGQEARLRCSPMKGHSHVYWYRQLPEEGLKFMVYLQKENIIDESGMPKERFSAEFPKEGPSILRIQQVVRGDSAAYFCASSPRQGETQYFGPGTRLLVL.

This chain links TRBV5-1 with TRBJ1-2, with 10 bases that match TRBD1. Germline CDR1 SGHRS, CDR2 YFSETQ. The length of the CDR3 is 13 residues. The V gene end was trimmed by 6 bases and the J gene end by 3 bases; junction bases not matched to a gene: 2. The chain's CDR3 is CASIGQGDYGYTF. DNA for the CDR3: TGCGCCAGCATCGGACAGGGGGACTATGGCTACACCTTC.

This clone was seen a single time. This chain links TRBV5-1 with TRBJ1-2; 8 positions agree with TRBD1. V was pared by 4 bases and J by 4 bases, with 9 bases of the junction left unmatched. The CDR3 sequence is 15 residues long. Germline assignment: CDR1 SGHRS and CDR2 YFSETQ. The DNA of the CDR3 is TGCGCCAGCAGCCCAGGGGCGGACAGGGCCTATGGCTACACCTTC. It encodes CASSPGADRAYGYTF.